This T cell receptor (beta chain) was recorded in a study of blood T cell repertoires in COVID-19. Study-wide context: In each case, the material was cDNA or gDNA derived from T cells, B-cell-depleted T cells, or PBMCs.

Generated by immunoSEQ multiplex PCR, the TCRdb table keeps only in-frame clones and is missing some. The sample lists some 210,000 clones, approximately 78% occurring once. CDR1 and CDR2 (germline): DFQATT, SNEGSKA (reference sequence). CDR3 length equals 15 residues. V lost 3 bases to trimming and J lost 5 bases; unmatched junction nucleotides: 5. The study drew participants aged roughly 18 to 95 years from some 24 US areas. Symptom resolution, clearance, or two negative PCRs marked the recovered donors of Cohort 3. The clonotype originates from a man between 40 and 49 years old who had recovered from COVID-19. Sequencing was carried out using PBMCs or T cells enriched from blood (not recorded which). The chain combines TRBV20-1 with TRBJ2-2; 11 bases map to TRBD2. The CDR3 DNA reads TGCAGTGCTAGTTCGGCTAGCGGGGGGACCGGGGAGCTGTTTTTT. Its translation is CSASSASGGTGELFF.